Given below is one T cell receptor beta chain in context. The antigen remains undetermined. The data are from a study of CD4 T cells in relation to SARS-CoV-2 and coronaviruses. Sorted naive or memory CD4+ cells met CEF peptides for 9 to 11 days. There are 16 residues in the CDR3. The J segment lost 8 bases and the V segment lost 0 bases, leaving 6 bases of the junction unmatched. Germline CDR1 and CDR2: KGHDR and SFDVKD. Repertoires were generated with immunoSEQ multiplex PCR, while TCRdb's copy carries only in-frame clones and drops some. This table holds tens of thousands of clones, over 70% found once.

Sequencing was done on a sample of naive CD4+ T cells from PBMCs, cultured in vitro. The subset here: naive CD4+ T cells isolated by negative enrichment. This clonotype was sampled from an adult with COVID-19. The rearrangement links TRBV24-1 to TRBJ2-1; the match to TRBD2 covers 10 bases. CDR3 coding DNA: TGTGCCACCAGTGATTTGCTTTCTAGCGGGAGCGATGAGCAGTTCTTC. The encoded protein is CATSDLLSSGSDEQFF.